The 25 T cell receptor beta chains below come from one sample, sequenced in a study of T cell responses to AZD1222 COVID-19 vaccine. The assay was immunoSEQ multiplex PCR, and TCRdb's table has in-frame clones only and misses some. The repertoire holds about 97,000 clones, 70% to 90% seen once, with 2.5% to 3.5% in the top ten. Material: peripheral blood, obtained on day 0 of AZD1222 vaccination. The receptors come from an adult in good health.

The V gene is TRBV19, the J gene TRBJ1-1; 10 bases agree with TRBD1. Germline-derived CDR1 and CDR2 are LNHDA and SQIVND (reference sequence). The CDR3 covers 14 residues. J gave up 5 bases and V 5 bases, and 5 bases lay outside the gene matches. The CDR3 protein is CASSLQDRGTEAFF. The CDR3 DNA reads as TGTGCCAGTAGTCTCCAGGACAGGGGGACTGAAGCTTTCTTT.

The V and J genes are TRBV24-1 and TRBJ2-5; D is unresolved. The CDR3 is 12 amino acids. Germline loops: CDR1 KGHDR, CDR2 SFDVKD. Trimming removed 4 bases at V and 9 bases at J, with 11 bases between. DNA for the CDR3: TGTGCCACCAGTGAATACCAGGTGGCCCAGTACTTC. Its translation: CATSEYQVAQYF.

The V and J genes are TRBV19 and TRBJ2-1; D ambiguous. Germline assignment: CDR1 LNHDA and CDR2 SQIVND (reference sequence). This CDR3 is 14 amino acids long. With 5 bases removed from V and 2 bases from J, the gap between germline ends came to 10 bases. This chain's CDR3 is CASSRLGPYNEQFF. Here the CDR3 DNA reads TGTGCCAGTAGTCGGTTGGGCCCCTACAATGAGCAGTTCTTC.

CDR3 bases: TGTGCCAGCAGCGCGCCCAGACCCTCAGGAAATCAGCCCCAGCATTTT. It encodes CASSAPRPSGNQPQHF. The chain carries TRBV28 and TRBJ1-5; the D is unclear. Per germline, CDR1 MDHEN and CDR2 SYDVKM. V lost 6 bases and J 4 bases, leaving 19 bases between the germline ends. The CDR3 spans 16 residues.

V is TRBV9 and J is TRBJ1-2; 8 nucleotides agree with TRBD1. The CDR3 length is 14 residues. The germline CDR1 and CDR2 sequences are SGDLS and YYNGEE. The V and J ends lost 3 bases and 12 bases, in that order; junction bases with no gene match: 13. CDR3 sequence: CASSALWTGTRHTF. In nucleotides, the CDR3 is TGTGCCAGCAGCGCATTATGGACAGGGACGCGACACACCTTC.

V and J are TRBV4-1 and TRBJ2-1; perhaps TRBD2 as D (5 bases). This CDR3 is built from 11 residues. The germline V gene has CDR1 MGHRA and CDR2 YSYEKL. Trimming left V 5 bases short and J 6 bases short, with 5 bases between. This chain's CDR3 is CASSEGNEQFF. The DNA for the CDR3 is TGCGCCAGCAGCGAGGGCAATGAGCAGTTCTTC.

V usage is TRBV5-1 and J usage is TRBJ2-7, with unresolved D. Per the germline V gene, CDR1 is SGHRS and CDR2 is YFSETQ. Trimming removed 0 bases from V and 5 bases from J, with 18 bases in between. The CDR3 has 16 residues. The CDR3 nucleotides read TGCGCCAGCAGCTTGGGTTCAGCAATGCAGTCGAACGAGCAGTACTTC. It is translated as CASSLGSAMQSNEQYF.

The chain uses TRBV10-3 and TRBJ1-2; 8 bases align to TRBD1. There are 15 residues in the CDR3. V gave up 3 bases and J gave up 8 bases; unmatched junction bases: 11. Per the germline V gene, CDR1 is ENHRY and CDR2 is SYGVKD. The CDR3 region is CAISEGGQARGGYTF. Written as DNA, the CDR3 is TGTGCCATCAGTGAAGGGGGACAGGCCCGGGGAGGCTACACCTTC.

The chain joins TRBV9 to TRBJ1-3; no definite D call. Germline CDR1 SGDLS, CDR2 YYNGEE. This CDR3 is 15 amino acids long. The V end lost 2 bases, the J end lost 0 bases, and 9 bases lay between the germline ends. CDR3 sequence: CASSVGDRSGNTIYF. CDR3 bases: TGTGCCAGCAGCGTCGGAGACCGCTCTGGAAACACCATATATTTT.

The V call is TRBV4-2, the J call TRBJ2-7, with 11 positions matching TRBD1. Germline values: CDR1 LGHNA, CDR2 YNFKEQ. V lost 0 bases, J lost 3 bases, and 1 base stayed unmatched. This CDR3 comprises 15 residues. CDR3 nucleotide sequence: TGTGCCAGCAGCCAAGAGGGGACAGGGGGCTACGAGCAGTACTTC. Protein sequence: CASSQEGTGGYEQYF.

This rearrangement joins TRBV7-9 to TRBJ2-7; 7 positions match TRBD1. Trimming cost V 5 bases and J 1 base; bases outside gene matches: 8. Germline-derived CDR1 and CDR2 are SEHNR and FQNEAQ (reference sequence). The CDR3 has 15 amino acids. CDR3 bases: TGTGCCAGCAGCCCCCGGGACAGCGTGTCCTACGAGCAGTACTTC. This translates into CASSPRDSVSYEQYF.

The sample holds one count of this clone. The chain joins TRBV6-4 to TRBJ1-5; D is uncertain. Per the germline V gene, CDR1 is MRHNA and CDR2 is SNTAGT. The CDR3 has 13 residues. V lost 6 bases and J 8 bases, leaving 14 bases between the germline ends. CDR3 sequence (DNA): TGTGCCAGCAGCTCTAACGGCGGGGAGCCCCAGCATTTT. Protein: CASSSNGGEPQHF.

The V call is TRBV28, the J call TRBJ2-7, with 10 bases aligning to TRBD1. The V gene's germline CDR1 is MDHEN and CDR2 SYDVKM. Trimming cost V 6 bases and J 5 bases; bases outside gene matches: 7. This CDR3 has 14 amino acids. The CDR3 nucleotides are TGTGCCAGCAGATCTCCGGGACAGGGGAACGAGCAGTACTTC. Translation gives CASRSPGQGNEQYF.

This clone has only one observation. The chain is built from TRBV7-8 and TRBJ1-2; perhaps TRBD1 as D (6 bases). The CDR3 has 15 residues. CDR1 is SGHVS, CDR2 FQNEAQ, per germline. Trimming shortened V by 4 bases and J by 2 bases, and 14 bases separated the two germline ends. The CDR3 reads CASSSRGLANYGYTF. The CDR3 nucleotides read TGTGCCAGCAGCTCCAGGGGTTTGGCCAACTATGGCTACACCTTC.

The chain carries TRBV12-3 or TRBV12-4 and TRBJ2-3; D gene uncertain. The CDR3 contains 13 residues. Trimming left V 0 bases short and J 0 bases short, with 1 base between. CDR3 sequence (DNA): TGTGCCAGCAGTTTAGCGAGCACAGATACGCAGTATTTT. Translated, it gives CASSLASTDTQYF.

The chain links TRBV4-1 to TRBJ1-3; the D is unclear. Trimming pared 5 bases from V and 0 bases from J, leaving 11 bases between. The germline CDR1 and CDR2 sequences are MGHRA and YSYEKL. The CDR3 is made up of 15 amino acids. The chain's CDR3 is CASSGVVASGNTIYF. The CDR3 bases are TGCGCCAGCAGCGGGGTGGTGGCCTCTGGAAACACCATATATTTT.

The V call is TRBV19, the J call TRBJ2-5, with a tentative D call TRBD1 (5 bases). This CDR3 is built from 15 residues. Germline CDR1 is LNHDA and CDR2 is SQIVND (reference sequence). Trimming removed 5 bases at V and 0 bases at J, with 13 bases between. The CDR3 is CASSRGARYQETQYF. The CDR3 region has the DNA TGTGCCAGTAGTCGTGGGGCACGGTACCAAGAGACCCAGTACTTC.

This chain uses TRBV6-5 with TRBJ2-5; 8 bases are shared with TRBD1. This CDR3 comprises 13 residues. CDR1 and CDR2 (germline): MNHEY, SVGAGI. With V trimmed by 8 bases and J by 5 bases, 7 bases remained unmatched. The CDR3 DNA sequence: TGTGCCAGCCGCTTGGACAGGGCGGAGACCCAGTACTTC. Its translation is CASRLDRAETQYF.

The gene calls are TRBV12-3 or TRBV12-4 and TRBJ1-2; D uncertain. Trimming took 1 base from V and 8 from J, leaving 5 bases between them. The CDR3 loop spans 11 amino acids. As DNA, the CDR3 is TGTGCCAGCAGTTTAGGGACGGGCTACACCTTC. Its protein is CASSLGTGYTF.

The chain carries TRBV4-1 and TRBJ1-4, with 7 positions matching TRBD1. This CDR3 is 18 amino acids long. The germline V gene encodes CDR1 MGHRA and CDR2 YSYEKL. Trimming removed 1 base from V and 4 bases from J; junction bases left unmatched: 12. CDR3 in amino acids: CASSQGPRRGTFNEKLFF. In DNA, the CDR3 is TGCGCCAGCAGCCAAGGGCCGCGCAGGGGGACCTTTAATGAAAAACTGTTTTTT.

The chain links TRBV6-1 to TRBJ1-4; no reliable D call. V was clipped by 1 base and J by 3 bases, with 12 bases between them. The CDR3 sequence is 16 residues long. CDR1 is MNHNS, CDR2 SASEGT, per germline. The CDR3 coding sequence is TGTGCCAGCAGTGAAGTTGTAGGGAGGGCTAATGAAAAACTGTTTTTT. This codes for CASSEVVGRANEKLFF.

In the case of this clone: At one end, the junction sequence differs from germline, possibly due to a read error. In DNA, the CDR3 is TGTGCCACCATCCTTTTTAGGGATCTGTTTTTT. As protein: CATILFRDLFF. The rearrangement uses TRBV12-3 or TRBV12-4 and TRBJ2-2; D ambiguous. CDR3 length: 11 amino acids.

The gene calls are TRBV6-5 and TRBJ1-2, with D possibly matching TRBD1 (6 bases). V lost 4 bases to trimming and J lost 4 bases, with 13 bases between them. CDR1 and CDR2 from the germline V gene are MNHEY and SVGAGI. The CDR3 sequence is 14 residues long. CDR3 nucleotide sequence: TGTGCCAGCAGTTCGGGGGGCTGGGGCTATGGCTACACCTTC. This gives the protein CASSSGGWGYGYTF.

This clone has a handful of counts. The rearrangement joins TRBV30 to TRBJ1-1; D not resolved. From germline, CDR1 is GTSNPN and CDR2 SVGIG (reference sequence). Trimming removed 4 bases from V and 2 bases from J, with 11 bases in between. The CDR3 covers 13 residues. This CDR3 reads CAWKGRPNTEAFF. CDR3 sequence (DNA): TGTGCCTGGAAGGGCAGGCCCAACACTGAAGCTTTCTTT.

J is TRBJ2-7 and V is TRBV12-5; possibly TRBD1 for D (6 bases). The CDR3 spans 15 residues. Germline V CDR1 and CDR2: LGHNT, FRNRAP. V was clipped by 1 base and J by 6 bases, with 16 bases between them. The chain's CDR3 is CASGLDGGGMGEQYF. The CDR3 DNA reads as TGTGCTAGTGGTTTGGATGGGGGCGGTATGGGCGAGCAGTACTTC.